These 2 T cell receptor beta chains were all obtained from the same sample, sequenced in a study of cytomegalovirus exposure and HLA in healthy donors. A multiplex PCR was run with 60 Vbeta primers and 13 Jbeta primers. Clones were read by immunoSEQ multiplex PCR, and TCRdb kept only the in-frame ones, dropping some. The data contain approximately 82,000 clones, around two thirds of them singletons. Material: PBMCs. The receptor set was obtained from a woman aged 25-40 years in good health and CMV-seropositive.

V and J are TRBV6-5 and TRBJ1-2, with a tentative D call TRBD1 (5 bases). The length of the CDR3 is 14 residues. Trimming shortened V by 6 bases and J by 1 base, and 12 bases separated the two germline ends. Germline V gives CDR1 MNHEY, CDR2 SVGAGI. The DNA for the CDR3 is TGTGCCAGCAGCTTAGACAGCCTTAACTATGGCTACACCTTC. Amino acids: CASSLDSLNYGYTF.

The V gene is TRBV21-1, the J gene TRBJ2-1; the table's D call, TRBD1, was not checked against the DNA. TRBV21-1 is an annotated pseudogene. This CDR3 region has 13 residues. In DNA, the CDR3 is TGTGCCAGCAGCAATTGGACAGCCGAAACGCGGTTCTTC. Encoded protein: CASSNWTAETRFF.